Listed here is a single TCR beta chain. Repertoires were generated with immunoSEQ multiplex PCR, while TCRdb's copy carries only in-frame clones and drops some. The repertoire holds about 160,000 clones, with just under 90% as singletons. The record originates from a study of cytomegalovirus exposure and HLA in healthy donors. Germline CDR1 is MNHEY and CDR2 is SVGAGI. The CDR3 has 16 residues. The junction had 10 bases not matched to a gene; V was cut back by 4 bases and J by 6 bases. Sequencing was carried out using PBMCs. The chain couples TRBV6-5 to TRBJ2-7, with 12 bases aligning to TRBD2. The sequence came from a man aged 18 to 35 in good health and CMV-seropositive. The CDR3 DNA reads as TGTGCCAGCAGTTTTACTAGCGGGAGGTTAGTTGGCGAGCAGTACTTC. It is translated as CASSFTSGRLVGEQYF.